The source of this T cell receptor (beta chain) is a study of T cells after yellow fever vaccination. Turning to the study itself: Preparation used SMART-Seq v4 Ultra Low Input for the low-cell-number fractions.

TCR cDNA was made by 5'RACE template switching, adding a universal primer site and UMIs. TCRdb ran MiXCR on the 5' RACE reads and lists one entry per CDR3 protein. This table holds about 210,000 distinct CDR3 sequences, around 6.7% found once. A note on this clonotype: The antigen is undetermined.

Findings and caveats of the study: After the booster, approximately 96% of CD4 and about nine tenths of CD8 primary-response clones were re-detected. Few clonotypes appeared in both CD4 and CD8 compartments.

Specimen: CD4+ T cells sorted from PBMCs, collected on the day of the yellow fever booster vaccination. This sequence was found in a man aged 25-45 years who received the YFV17D yellow fever vaccine.

CDR3 in DNA: TGCGCCAGCAGCTTGGATTGGGGCGGGAGCTCAGATACGCAGTATTTT. Translated: CASSLDWGGSSDTQYF. This chain links TRBV5-1 with TRBJ2-3; 7 nucleotides agree with TRBD2. This CDR3 has 16 amino acids. V shed 0 bases, J shed 4 bases, and the junction held 8 bases outside the gene matches. Looked up from germline, CDR1 is SGHRS and CDR2 is YFSETQ.